The sample holds one count of the clone carrying this T cell receptor (beta chain). The data are from a study of shared T cell receptors in the human thymus. The CDR3 length is 18 residues. V shed 0 bases, J shed 4 bases, and the junction held 7 bases outside the gene matches. In germline, CDR1 is MGHRA, CDR2 YSYEKL. Generated by immunoSEQ multiplex PCR, the TCRdb table keeps only in-frame clones and is missing some. The repertoire holds some 700,000 clones, with roughly 90% as singletons. These same data were also listed under a study on human thymus T cells. That source adds: Related reports documented highly overlapping thymic repertoires among unrelated individuals.

The sequencing input was thymocytes. The chain couples TRBV4-1 to TRBJ2-1; 12 bases align to TRBD2. The TCR was taken from a boy younger than two with a congenital heart defect. The CDR3 nucleotides are TGCGCCAGCAGCCAAGATTGGGGACTAGCGGGTCTTTACAATGAGCAGTTCTTC. This gives the protein CASSQDWGLAGLYNEQFF.